The 30 T cell receptor beta chains presented below share a single source sample, sequenced in a study of patients and donors after allogeneic stem cell transplantation. In TCRdb, the RT-PCR reads were re-called with MiXCR into one record per CDR3 protein. The data hold 2,500 to 3,000 distinct CDR3 sequences, with 3% to 4.5% observed a single time. The sequencing input was blood, either unsorted or a sorted T cell fraction (not recorded which). Receptor source: a human donor who was either an allogeneic HSCT recipient or a stem cell or donor lymphocyte infusion donor (not recorded which). It is not recorded whose cells these are; they may come from a transplant donor.

There are a few counts of this clonotype. The chain links TRBV5-1 to TRBJ2-7; D could derive from TRBD1 or TRBD2 (6 bases each). Per the germline V gene, CDR1 is SGHRS and CDR2 is YFSETQ. CDR3 length: 15 amino acids. Between the trimmed V and J ends, which lost 1 base and 6 bases, there was a span of 17 bases. The DNA for the CDR3 is TGCGCCAGCAGCTTGTGGGCCGGGGGCTCCCTCGAGCAGTACTTC. Translation gives CASSLWAGGSLEQYF.

This clonotype was observed at least ten times. V is TRBV3-1 and J is TRBJ2-3; TRBD1 or TRBD2 may be the D gene (6 bases each). This CDR3 contains 15 residues. Germline lookup yields CDR1 LGHDT and CDR2 YNNKEL (reference sequence). V gave up 5 bases and J gave up 2 bases, with 14 bases separating them. In nucleotides, the CDR3 is TGTGCCAGCAGCTTCCAGGGGACTCTCACAGATACGCAGTATTTT. Protein product: CASSFQGTLTDTQYF.

This clonotype is termed medium-sized. The chain carries TRBV12-3 or TRBV12-4 and TRBJ1-4, with TRBD1 identical over 8 bases. The ends lost 3 bases at V and 8 bases at J; junction bases unmatched: 2. The CDR3 consists of 13 residues. The CDR3 region has the DNA TGTGCCAGCAGTTTCTGGACAGGGGAAAAACTGTTTTTT. Residues: CASSFWTGEKLFF.

Judged by abundance, this clonotype is large (0.1 to 1%). This chain links TRBV20-1 with TRBJ2-1; D could derive from TRBD1 or TRBD2 (6 bases each). The CDR3 loop spans 17 amino acids. CDR1 and CDR2 (germline): DFQATT, SNEGSKA (reference sequence). V was cut by 0 bases and J by 6 bases, with 21 bases left in between. The CDR3 DNA follows: TGCAGTGCTAGAGATTCGGAACGGGCGGGACACCTCAATGAGCAGTTCTTC. Its protein product is CSARDSERAGHLNEQFF.

This clonotype ranks as medium-sized. This chain connects TRBV5-1 to TRBJ2-1; D possibly corresponds to TRBD1 (5 bases). Trimming took off 0 bases at V and 9 bases at J, with 10 bases between the two ends. The germline gives CDR1 SGHRS, CDR2 YFSETQ. CDR3 length: 13 residues. The CDR3 sequence is CASSLEGVGEQFF. The CDR3 DNA reads as TGCGCCAGCAGCTTGGAAGGGGTCGGTGAGCAGTTCTTC. Complete variable domain (other parts from reference TRBV5-1 and TRBJ2-1): KAGVTQTPRYLIKTRGQQVTLSCSPISGHRSVSWYQQTPGQGLQFLFEYFSETQRNKGNFPGRFSGRQFSNSRSEMNVSTLELGDSALYLCASSLEGVGEQFFGPGTRLTVL.

This clonotype was counted many times. CDR3 in amino acids: CASSVTAGVGADTQYF. The CDR3 nucleotides read TGTGCCAGCAGCGTAACAGCGGGAGTTGGCGCAGATACGCAGTATTTT. J is TRBJ2-3 and V is TRBV9, with 8 bases that match TRBD2. Germline trimming cut 1 base from V and 4 bases from J; bases unmatched to any gene: 8. CDR1 is SGDLS and CDR2 is YYNGEE in the germline V gene. The CDR3 is 16 residues long.

This chain connects TRBV5-6 to TRBJ1-1, with D unresolved. V was clipped by 0 bases and J by 1 base, with 7 bases between them. CDR1 SGHDT and CDR2 YYEEEE come from the germline V gene. CDR3 size: 14 residues. This CDR3 reads CASSLGPGNTEAFF. The CDR3 nucleotides read TGTGCCAGCAGCTTGGGTCCAGGGAACACTGAAGCTTTCTTT. Full variable domain (missing parts from reference TRBV5-6 and TRBJ1-1): DAGVTQSPTHLIKTRGQQVTLRCSPKSGHDTVSWYQQALGQGPQFIFQYYEEEERQRGNFPDRFSGHQFPNYSSELNVNALLLGDSALYLCASSLGPGNTEAFFGQGTRLTVV.

At least ten counts were recorded for this clonotype. The chain combines TRBV27 with TRBJ2-1; D might be TRBD2 (6 bases). Trimming removed 5 bases at V and 2 bases at J, with 22 bases between. Germline assignment: CDR1 MNHEY and CDR2 SMNVEV (reference sequence). The CDR3 runs 18 residues. Written as DNA, the CDR3 is TGTGCCAGCAGTCCCGGATATGCCTCAGGGAGGCCCTACAATGAGCAGTTCTTC. It yields the protein CASSPGYASGRPYNEQFF.

The chain joins TRBV7-3 to TRBJ2-3; a weak D match, TRBD1 (6 bases). The germline CDR1 and CDR2 sequences are SGHTA and FQGTGA. The CDR3 totals 18 residues. The V end lost 1 base, the J end lost 2 bases, and 19 bases lay between the germline ends. CDR3 region: CASSLIGLSGTSTDTQYF. The CDR3 DNA follows: TGTGCCAGCAGCTTAATCGGGCTTTCCGGGACATCCACAGATACGCAGTATTTT.

This clonotype was picked up many times. J is TRBJ2-5 and V is TRBV4-1, with unresolved D. V dropped 3 bases and J dropped 5 bases, with 4 bases sitting between them. Per germline, CDR1 MGHRA and CDR2 YSYEKL. CDR3 length equals 11 residues. CDR3 in DNA: TGCGCCAGCAGCCACCTCGAGACCCAGTACTTC. Protein product: CASSHLETQYF.

For this clonotype: A much larger clone lies a single base off, so this may be a read error. Because the CDR3 is missing its conserved closing phenylalanine or tryptophan, this is likely a read error. V usage is TRBV6-1 and J usage is TRBJ2-7; D is perhaps TRBD2 (6 bases). Per germline, CDR1 MNHNS and CDR2 SASEGT. V lost 4 bases to trimming and J lost 2 bases, with 12 bases between them. The CDR3 extends over 14 amino acids. The CDR3: CASSVEGPTYEQYS. DNA for the CDR3: TGTGCCAGCAGTGTGGAGGGGCCTACCTACGAGCAGTACTCC.

In this sample, this clonotype turned up many times. The gene calls are TRBV7-9 and TRBJ1-1, with D hard to call. The CDR3 runs 14 residues. The V end lost 2 bases, the J end lost 3 bases, and 10 bases lay between the germline ends. The germline gives CDR1 SEHNR, CDR2 FQNEAQ (reference sequence). This CDR3 is CASSLFTSDTEAFF. CDR3 coding DNA: TGTGCCAGCAGCTTATTCACGAGCGACACTGAAGCTTTCTTT.

This clonotype was detected ten times or more. This chain uses TRBV12-3 or TRBV12-4 with TRBJ2-1; D unresolved. CDR3 length equals 12 residues. V was cut by 0 bases and J by 10 bases, with 7 bases left in between. The DNA for the CDR3 is TGTGCCAGCAGTTTAGCAGGTCGGGAGCAGTTCTTC. Its translation: CASSLAGREQFF.

The sample holds many counts of this clonotype. V is TRBV19 and J is TRBJ1-6, with 10 bases fitting TRBD1. The CDR3 has 15 residues. Germline V gene lookup returns CDR1 LNHDA and CDR2 SQIVND (reference sequence). Trimming took 4 bases from V and 8 from J; bases not matched to a gene: 5. The CDR3 bases are TGTGCCAGTAGTACCCAGACAGGGGGCTATTCACCCCTCCACTTT. Protein product: CASSTQTGGYSPLHF.

This clonotype has at least ten counts. V and J are TRBV7-6 and TRBJ2-2; D ambiguous. Germline V gives CDR1 SGHVS, CDR2 FNYEAQ. V was trimmed by 7 bases and J by 7 bases, leaving 10 bases between them. The CDR3 totals 12 residues. The CDR3 region has the DNA TGTGCCAGCACCATAGGCAGCGGGGAGCTGTTTTTT. This encodes CASTIGSGELFF.

This clonotype was detected ten times or more. The chain couples TRBV20-1 to TRBJ1-1, with D unclear. The length of the CDR3 is 16 residues. CDR1 and CDR2 (germline): DFQATT, SNEGSKA (reference sequence). Trimming shortened V by 5 bases and J by 0 bases, and 19 bases separated the two germline ends. CDR3 bases: TGCAGTGCTCGGTCGTCCGGGCCGATTATGAACACTGAAGCTTTCTTT. This encodes CSARSSGPIMNTEAFF.

This clonotype appeared a few times. The chain joins TRBV9 to TRBJ2-2; the match to TRBD1 covers 8 bases. With V trimmed by 4 bases and J by 2 bases, 7 bases remained unmatched. The V gene's germline CDR1 is SGDLS and CDR2 YYNGEE. CDR3 size: 16 residues. The chain's CDR3 is CASSPTAGGNTGELFF. CDR3 nucleotide sequence: TGTGCCAGCAGCCCCACTGCAGGGGGCAACACCGGGGAGCTGTTTTTT.

This clonotype has a count of ten or more. This rearrangement joins TRBV9 to TRBJ1-1; D unresolved. This CDR3 is built from 13 residues. Looked up from germline, CDR1 is SGDLS and CDR2 is YYNGEE. Between the trimmed V and J ends, which lost 1 base and 0 bases, there was a span of 4 bases. The CDR3 sequence is CASSVSLNTEAFF. The CDR3 nucleotides read TGTGCCAGCAGCGTATCATTGAACACTGAAGCTTTCTTT. The variable domain in full, completed from reference TRBV9 and TRBJ1-1, reads DSGVTQTPKHLITATGQRVTLRCSPRSGDLSVYWYQQSLDQGLQFLIQYYNGEERAKGNILERFSAQQFPDLHSELNLSSLELGDSALYFCASSVSLNTEAFFGQGTRLTVV.

This clonotype was picked up many times. The V gene is TRBV7-2, the J gene TRBJ1-1, with TRBD1 matching 7 bases. Germline-derived CDR1 and CDR2 are SGHTA and FQGNSA. This CDR3 is 14 amino acids long. V dropped 5 bases and J dropped 3; count of bases not matched to a gene: 6. The CDR3 here is CASSRNRGDTEAFF. CDR3 sequence (DNA): TGTGCCAGCAGCCGAAACAGGGGCGACACTGAAGCTTTCTTT.

The rearrangement joins TRBV11-3 to TRBJ2-5; no clear D gene. The V gene's germline CDR1 is SGHNT and CDR2 YENEEA. CDR3 size: 13 residues. V was trimmed by 3 bases and J by 1 base, leaving 6 bases between them. The CDR3 sequence: CASSFSSQETQYF. The CDR3 nucleotides are TGTGCCAGCAGCTTTAGCAGCCAAGAGACCCAGTACTTC.

This clonotype was seen many times. J is TRBJ1-4 and V is TRBV5-1, with D possibly TRBD1 on 6 matching bases. V shed 0 bases and J shed 8 bases, with 17 bases lying between them. This CDR3 contains 16 residues. Germline CDR1 reads SGHRS; CDR2 reads YFSETQ. The CDR3 region has the DNA TGCGCCAGCAGCTTGGAGGGGCAGGGGCTAGGGGAAAAACTGTTTTTT. This codes for CASSLEGQGLGEKLFF.

This clonotype counts as medium-sized. The gene calls are TRBV6-6 and TRBJ1-2; D is uncertain. The ends were cut back, 3 bases at V and 2 bases at J, with 7 bases in the middle. CDR1 and CDR2 from the germline V gene are MNHNY and SVGAGI (reference sequence). The CDR3 spans 13 residues. Here the CDR3 DNA reads TGTGCCAGCAGTTATTCAGTAAACTATGGCTACACCTTC. The encoded protein is CASSYSVNYGYTF.

In this sample, this clonotype turned up many times. The chain carries TRBV3-1 and TRBJ2-1; 12 bases fit TRBD1. The germline gives CDR1 LGHDT, CDR2 YNNKEL (reference sequence). V shed 4 bases and J 8 bases; nucleotides not matched to a gene: 6. The CDR3 has 15 amino acids. CDR3 bases: TGTGCCAGCAGCCTACCGGGACAGGGGGCGGATGAGCAGTTCTTC. This sequence encodes CASSLPGQGADEQFF.

This clonotype was seen many times. The chain recombines TRBV27 with TRBJ1-2; D remains ambiguous. This CDR3 region has 16 residues. Germline V gene lookup returns CDR1 MNHEY and CDR2 SMNVEV (reference sequence). Deletions cut 4 bases from V and 8 bases from J, with 23 bases between. The CDR3 sequence: CASSSIPGSTPYGYTF. For the CDR3, the DNA is TGTGCCAGCAGTTCGATACCCGGTTCCACTCCTTACGGCTACACCTTC.

By share, this clonotype ranks as medium-sized (0.01 to 0.1%). The chain is built from TRBV19 and TRBJ1-5, with D possibly TRBD1 on 5 matching bases. The germline V gene encodes CDR1 LNHDA and CDR2 SQIVND (reference sequence). The CDR3 totals 17 residues. Trimming took off 4 bases at V and 1 base at J, with 17 bases between the two ends. CDR3 sequence reads: CASSTVGTGPSNQPQHF. Here the CDR3 DNA reads TGTGCCAGTAGTACAGTAGGCACAGGCCCAAGCAATCAGCCCCAGCATTTT. The complete variable domain, with remaining parts taken from reference TRBV19 and TRBJ1-5, reads DGGITQSPKYLFRKEGQNVTLSCEQNLNHDAMYWYRQDPGQGLRLIYYSQIVNDFQKGDIAEGYSVSREKKESFPLTVTSAQKNPTAFYLCASSTVGTGPSNQPQHFGDGTRLSIL.

This clonotype came up many times. V is TRBV9 and J is TRBJ1-3; D gene ambiguous. The CDR3 has 18 amino acids. V was shortened by 0 bases and J by 0 bases, with 16 bases between the two germline ends. Germline assignment: CDR1 SGDLS and CDR2 YYNGEE. The CDR3 region is CASSVAGIQDLSGNTIYF. For the CDR3, the DNA is TGTGCCAGCAGCGTAGCTGGCATCCAGGACCTCTCTGGAAACACCATATATTTT.

Relative to its sample, this clonotype is medium-sized. The chain combines TRBV6-5 with TRBJ2-1, with 9 bases fitting TRBD2. The V segment lost 6 bases and the J segment 7 bases; nucleotides outside the gene matches: 10. This CDR3 region has 15 residues. Germline values: CDR1 MNHEY, CDR2 SVGAGI. The CDR3, as DNA: TGTGCCAGCAGCCCCCTTAGCGGGAGTGGGAATGAGCAGTTCTTC. Translation gives CASSPLSGSGNEQFF.

This clonotype was seen many times. The chain is built from TRBV20-1 and TRBJ2-3; 9 positions agree with TRBD2. The CDR3 consists of 16 residues. CDR1 and CDR2 (germline): DFQATT, SNEGSKA (reference sequence). V gave up 6 bases and J gave up 8 bases; unmatched junction bases: 18. The CDR3 here is CSAPGVAGDPQGTQYF. In DNA form, the CDR3 reads TGCAGTGCCCCAGGGGTAGCGGGAGACCCCCAGGGTACGCAGTATTTT.

This clonotype was counted at least ten times. The CDR3 loop is CASSQGRLRDYNEQFF. The CDR3 region has the DNA TGTGCCAGCAGCCAAGGAAGGCTCAGGGACTACAATGAGCAGTTCTTC. The chain has TRBV3-1 and TRBJ2-1; a possible D gene is TRBD1 (5 bases). From germline, CDR1 is LGHDT and CDR2 YNNKEL (reference sequence). CDR3 length: 16 amino acids. V shed 1 base and J shed 3 bases, with 13 bases lying between them.

This clonotype was seen ten or more times. V is TRBV5-1 and J is TRBJ2-1; 10 bases agree with TRBD2. The CDR3 is made up of 15 amino acids. Trimming cost V 0 bases and J 7 bases; bases outside gene matches: 4. CDR1 SGHRS and CDR2 YFSETQ come from the germline V gene. The CDR3 bases are TGCGCCAGCAGCTTGGGAGGGACTAGCGTAAATGAGCAGTTCTTC. Its protein product is CASSLGGTSVNEQFF.